The table lists the clone carrying this T cell receptor (beta chain) with many counts. Its antigen is undetermined. The germline V gene encodes CDR1 ENHRY and CDR2 SYGVKD. The CDR3 contains 14 residues. Trimming removed 9 bases from V and 8 bases from J; junction bases left unmatched: 11. TCRdb recomputed calls from the 5' RACE reads with MiXCR, one row per CDR3 protein. Among around 150,000 distinct CDR3 sequences, just under 7.5% were seen once, and the ten largest hold roughly an eighth. The sample is drawn from a study of CD8 T cells in ankylosing spondylitis. Study-wide results and caveats: From matched ankylosing spondylitis synovial fluid, disease-linked clones were reportedly recovered at significantly enriched levels. Disease-linked clones proved CD8+ and comparatively uncommon in peripheral blood.

The sequenced sample was blood, either unsorted or a sorted T cell fraction (not recorded which). The rearrangement joins TRBV10-3 to TRBJ2-1; TRBD1 agrees at 9 bases. The source of this sequence is a female donor with ankylosing spondylitis or in good health (not recorded which). CDR3 in amino acids: CAIYPGQGADEQFF. The CDR3 bases are TGTGCCATATATCCGGGACAGGGTGCCGATGAGCAGTTCTTC.